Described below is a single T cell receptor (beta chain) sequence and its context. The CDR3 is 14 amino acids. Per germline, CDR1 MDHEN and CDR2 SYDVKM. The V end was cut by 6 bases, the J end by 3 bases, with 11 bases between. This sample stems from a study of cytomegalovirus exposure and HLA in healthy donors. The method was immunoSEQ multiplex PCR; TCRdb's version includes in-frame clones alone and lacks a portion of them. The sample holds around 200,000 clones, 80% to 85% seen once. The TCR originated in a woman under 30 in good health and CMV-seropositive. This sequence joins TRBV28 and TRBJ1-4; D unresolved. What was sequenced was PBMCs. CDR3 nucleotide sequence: TGTGCCAGCAGCCTCAGCGTGGCTAATGAAAAACTGTTTTTT. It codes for CASSLSVANEKLFF.